This T cell receptor beta chain appears in the sequencing data of a study of beta chain features in type 1 diabetes. Turning to the study itself: In all, around 100,000,000 sorted cells from all samples were analyzed. Study observations and caveats: In all four CD4+ subsets, TCRB CDR3 length was significantly, moderately reduced in type 1 diabetes.

Every isolated RNA sample was fully reverse transcribed, so sequencing captured expressed TCRB transcripts. Only in-frame clones appear in the TCRdb table, and some are missing; sequencing was by immunoSEQ multiplex PCR. The repertoire has roughly 50,000 clones, approximately 52% of them found once; the top ten carry around 2.6%. This clone has a handful of counts. The antigen is unknown. The sequenced sample was Tregs from blood. The source of this sequence is a woman in her thirties or forties with type 1 diabetes.

The CDR3 sequence: CASSPEGATEAFF. In DNA, the CDR3 is TGTGCCAGCAGCCCGGAAGGAGCCACTGAAGCTTTCTTT. This rearrangement joins TRBV7-6 to TRBJ1-1, with D unclear. CDR1 is SGHVS and CDR2 is FNYEAQ in the germline V gene. Trimming took 5 bases from V and 4 from J, leaving 11 bases between them. The CDR3 extends over 13 amino acids.